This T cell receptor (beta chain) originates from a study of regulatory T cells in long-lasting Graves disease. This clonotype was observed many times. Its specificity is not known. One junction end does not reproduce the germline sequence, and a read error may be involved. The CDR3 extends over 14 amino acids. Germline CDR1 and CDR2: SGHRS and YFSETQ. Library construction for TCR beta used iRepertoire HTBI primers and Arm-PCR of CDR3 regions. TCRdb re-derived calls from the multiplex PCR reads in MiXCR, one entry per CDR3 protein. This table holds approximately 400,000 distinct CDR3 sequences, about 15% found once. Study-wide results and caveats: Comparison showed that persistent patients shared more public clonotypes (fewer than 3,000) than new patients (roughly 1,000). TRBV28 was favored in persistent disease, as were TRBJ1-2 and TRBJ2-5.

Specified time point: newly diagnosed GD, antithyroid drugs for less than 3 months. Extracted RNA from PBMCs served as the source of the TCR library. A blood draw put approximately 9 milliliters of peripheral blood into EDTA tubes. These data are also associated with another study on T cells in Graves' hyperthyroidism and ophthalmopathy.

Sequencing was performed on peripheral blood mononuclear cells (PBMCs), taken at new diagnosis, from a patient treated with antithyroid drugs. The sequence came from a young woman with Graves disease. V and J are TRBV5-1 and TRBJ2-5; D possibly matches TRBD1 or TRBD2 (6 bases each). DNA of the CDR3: TGTGCCAGCAGCTCCCCCGGGGGCGAGGAGACCCAGTACTTC. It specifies CASSSPGGEETQYF.